This entry lists 17 T cell receptor beta chains sequenced from one sample in a study of beta chain features in type 1 diabetes. Investigators reverse transcribed all isolated RNA, so they sequenced expressed TCRB transcripts. Profiling relied on immunoSEQ multiplex PCR, and the TCRdb table lists in-frame clones only, not all of them. The table shows around 300,000 clones, with approximately 15% occurring only once. The sample consisted of central memory CD4+ T cells from blood. These receptors came from a man aged 30 to 45 in good health.

This clone has only a few counts. This sequence joins TRBV2 and TRBJ1-5; 8 bases fit TRBD1. After removal of 6 bases from V and 3 bases from J, the junction contained 7 bases not matched to a gene. This CDR3 has 15 residues. Germline V gives CDR1 SNHLY, CDR2 FYNNEI. The CDR3 bases are TGTGCCAGCAGAAACGGACAGGGATTCAATCAGCCCCAGCATTTT. Its protein product is CASRNGQGFNQPQHF.

This clone was detected many times. The chain uses TRBV15 and TRBJ1-1; D gene uncertain. Germline V gene data show CDR1 as LNHNV and CDR2 as YYDKDF (reference sequence). There are 12 residues in the CDR3. Trimming cost V 0 bases and J 6 bases, with 5 bases left between them. CDR3 residues: CATSRELAEAFF. The CDR3 DNA reads as TGTGCCACCAGCAGAGAGCTAGCTGAAGCTTTCTTT.

This clone was seen ten or more times. This sequence joins TRBV5-1 and TRBJ2-3; 12 nucleotides match TRBD1. The CDR3 extends over 17 amino acids. Germline CDR1 SGHRS, CDR2 YFSETQ. With 1 base clipped from V and 1 base from J, the junction kept 4 bases outside the gene matches. The CDR3 loop reads CASSLFGTGGGTDTQYF. CDR3 bases: TGCGCCAGCAGCTTGTTCGGGACAGGGGGCGGCACAGATACGCAGTATTTT.

In this sample, this clone turned up many times. This chain's CDR3 is CASKKRDGLYNEQFF. As DNA, the CDR3 is TGTGCCAGCAAAAAGAGGGACGGCCTCTACAATGAGCAGTTCTTC. The chain is built from TRBV6-1 and TRBJ2-1; D possibly uses TRBD1 or TRBD2 (5 bases each). CDR1 MNHNS and CDR2 SASEGT come from the germline V gene. V was pared by 7 bases and J by 3 bases, with 16 bases between. CDR3 size: 15 residues.

This clone occurred a few times. V usage is TRBV25-1 and J usage is TRBJ1-2; unclear D gene. V gave up 8 bases and J gave up 6 bases, with 13 bases separating them. Germline values: CDR1 MGHDK, CDR2 SYGVNS. The CDR3 length is 12 residues. The CDR3, as DNA: TGTGCCAGCTCCAGTTGGGCGAATGGCTACACCTTC. Translated, it gives CASSSWANGYTF.

This clone was seen more than once but under ten times. The V gene is TRBV11-1, the J gene TRBJ2-4; 8 positions agree with TRBD1. Germline trimming cut 8 bases from V and 0 bases from J; bases unmatched to any gene: 9. Germline CDR1 reads SGHAT; CDR2 reads FQDESV (reference sequence). The CDR3 extends over 16 amino acids. In nucleotides, the CDR3 is TGTGCCAGCTCCGACAGGGGATTAACAGCCAAAAACATTCAGTACTTC. Translating it yields CASSDRGLTAKNIQYF.

The genes are TRBV28 and TRBJ2-3, with 7 nucleotides matching TRBD1. This CDR3 has 14 residues. V shed 3 bases, J shed 5 bases, and the junction held 5 bases outside the gene matches. The germline CDR1 and CDR2 sequences are MDHEN and SYDVKM. The CDR3 coding sequence is TGTGCCAGCAGTTTGCAACAGGGGCAAGATACGCAGTATTTT. Amino acid sequence: CASSLQQGQDTQYF.

The chain employs TRBV7-2 and TRBJ2-7; 10 bases agree with TRBD2. V shed 6 bases, J shed 3 bases, and the junction held 5 bases outside the gene matches. The CDR3 contains 14 residues. From germline, CDR1 is SGHTA and CDR2 FQGNSA. CDR3 nucleotides: TGTGCCAGCAGGTTAACTAGCGGGGTCTACGAGCAGTACTTC. Translation gives CASRLTSGVYEQYF.

The chain couples TRBV6-1 to TRBJ2-5; no reliable D call. Germline CDR1 reads MNHNS; CDR2 reads SASEGT. The CDR3 has 13 amino acids. Trimming removed 6 bases at V and 1 base at J, with 9 bases between. The CDR3: CASSTQSQETQYF. The CDR3 nucleotides read TGTGCCAGCAGCACTCAATCCCAAGAGACCCAGTACTTC.

The chain links TRBV14 to TRBJ2-2, with 12 bases matching TRBD1. Germline loops: CDR1 SGHDN, CDR2 FVKESK. CDR3 size: 16 residues. V trimming: 4 bases; J trimming: 4 bases; junction bases outside the gene matches: 4. In DNA form, the CDR3 reads TGTGCCAGCAGCCCCGGGACAGGGGGCAGCACCGGGGAGCTGTTTTTT. Protein sequence: CASSPGTGGSTGELFF. The full variable domain, in which reference TRBV14 and TRBJ2-2 provide the parts outside the CDR3, is EAGVTQFPSHSVIEKGQTVTLRCDPISGHDNLYWYRRVMGKEIKFLLHFVKESKQDESGMPNNRFLAERTGGTYSTLKVQPAELEDSGVYFCASSPGTGGSTGELFFGEGSRLTVL.

This clone was seen a handful of times. V usage is TRBV6-1 and J usage is TRBJ1-5; TRBD1 matches at 7 bases. V lost 4 bases, J lost 0 bases, and 9 bases stayed unmatched. CDR3 length equals 17 residues. In germline, CDR1 is MNHNS, CDR2 SASEGT. The CDR3 reads CASSGRGTENSNQPQHF. The CDR3 nucleotides read TGTGCCAGCAGTGGGCGTGGGACAGAGAATAGCAATCAGCCCCAGCATTTT.

V usage is TRBV11-2 and J usage is TRBJ2-7; the D is unclear. The CDR3 contains 15 residues. The V gene's germline CDR1 is SGHAT and CDR2 FQNNGV. The germline V and J ends were trimmed by 5 bases and 1 base, with 15 bases remaining between them. The CDR3 loop reads CASSPDKWRSYEQYF. The CDR3 DNA reads as TGTGCCAGCAGCCCAGACAAGTGGAGATCCTACGAGCAGTACTTC.

The rearrangement joins TRBV9 to TRBJ2-7; TRBD2 agrees at 9 bases. Judging by the DNA end, TRBJ2-5 fits better; the J call may be wrong. Germline lookup yields CDR1 SGDLS and CDR2 YYNGEE. The CDR3 length is 15 residues. This CDR3 reads CASSVASGEPETQYF. The CDR3 DNA is TGTGCCAGCAGCGTCGCTAGCGGGGAACCAGAGACCCAGTACTTC.

J is TRBJ1-5 and V is TRBV25-1; D remains unclear. In germline, CDR1 is MGHDK, CDR2 SYGVNS. This CDR3 region has 16 residues. Trimming left V 9 bases short and J 0 bases short, with 18 bases between. CDR3 region: CASLPHNTDSNQPQHF. DNA for the CDR3: TGTGCCAGTCTCCCTCACAACACAGATAGCAATCAGCCCCAGCATTTT.

This clone came up many times. The chain links TRBV19 to TRBJ1-5, with TRBD1 matching over 9 bases. CDR3 length equals 15 residues. J gave up 7 bases and V 4 bases, and 8 bases lay outside the gene matches. Germline V CDR1 and CDR2: LNHDA, SQIVND (reference sequence). CDR3 nucleotide sequence: TGTGCCAGTAGTACACCGGGACAGGGAACCCAGCCCCAGCATTTT. This gives the protein CASSTPGQGTQPQHF.

The chain uses TRBV12-5 and TRBJ2-5; 9 bases map to TRBD1. Germline trimming cut 7 bases from V and 4 bases from J; bases unmatched to any gene: 4. This CDR3 is 13 amino acids long. Per germline, CDR1 LGHNT and CDR2 FRNRAP. CDR3 coding DNA: TGTGCTAGTGCCCCGGACAGGGGAGAGACCCAGTACTTC. It codes for CASAPDRGETQYF.

This clone has only a few counts. A far larger clone is off by one base, so a read error is likely. Other DNA variants within this sample encode the same CDR3. The J gene is TRBJ2-5, the V gene TRBV7-2, with 11 bases matching TRBD2. Germline loops: CDR1 SGHTA, CDR2 FQGNSA. Trimming removed 5 bases from V and 5 bases from J; junction bases left unmatched: 4. The CDR3 totals 14 residues. CDR3 residues: CASSPRTSGETQYF. Here the CDR3 DNA reads TGTGCCAGCAGCCCCAGGACTAGCGGGGAGACCCAGTACTTC.